Below, 3 T cell receptor beta chains from the same sample are listed, as sequenced in a study of T cell repertoires in cytomegalovirus infection. A single record per CDR3 protein comes from TCRdb applying MiXCR to the reads. Among roughly 720,000 distinct CDR3 sequences listed, 35% to 40% were seen once. Input material: PBMCs. The source is a human donor in good health (CMV status not recorded). Some clones in this sample may be carry-over from other donors' samples.

This rearrangement joins TRBV20-1 to TRBJ2-5; TRBD2 matches 14 bases. CDR3 length equals 17 residues. Germline V lookup: CDR1 DFQATT, CDR2 SNEGSKA (reference sequence). J lost 2 bases, V lost 7 bases, and 12 bases had no gene match. The CDR3 is CSGPGTSGRGGQETQYF. DNA for the CDR3: TGCAGTGGTCCCGGGACTAGCGGGAGAGGAGGGCAAGAGACCCAGTACTTC.

This clonotype has at least ten counts. The chain employs TRBV5-5 and TRBJ2-7; possibly TRBD1 for D (6 bases). Germline CDR1 is SGHKS and CDR2 is YYEKEE (reference sequence). This CDR3 is 13 amino acids long. V was cut by 4 bases and J by 0 bases, with 8 bases left in between. The CDR3: CASSTGHSYEQYF. DNA for the CDR3: TGTGCCAGCAGCACGGGACACTCCTACGAGCAGTACTTC.

The chain has TRBV6-5 and TRBJ2-5, with a tentative D call TRBD2 (5 bases). CDR3 length equals 14 residues. V was shortened by 2 bases and J by 0 bases, with 7 bases between the two germline ends. Germline-derived CDR1 and CDR2 are MNHEY and SVGAGI. The CDR3 DNA reads TGTGCCAGCAGTTACGGAGCGGACCAAGAGACCCAGTACTTC. Amino acids: CASSYGADQETQYF.